The present T cell receptor beta chain was sequenced within a study of cytomegalovirus exposure and HLA in healthy donors. Clones were read by immunoSEQ multiplex PCR, and TCRdb kept only the in-frame ones, dropping some. The data contain 130,000 or so clones, 80% to 90% of them singletons. The V gene lost 1 base and the J gene lost 0 bases, with 12 bases spanning the gap. The CDR3 is 16 residues long. In germline, CDR1 is SGHVS, CDR2 FQNEAQ. This rearrangement joins TRBV7-8 to TRBJ1-1, with D perhaps TRBD1 (5 bases). The TCR sequence derives from a woman between 18 and 29 years old in good health and CMV-seronegative. Sequenced: PBMCs. The CDR3 DNA reads as TGTGCCAGCAGCTTAGTTGGGGGGACCCTGAACACTGAAGCTTTCTTT. The encoded protein is CASSLVGGTLNTEAFF.